Following are 26 T cell receptor beta chains from one sample sequenced in a study of T-cell reconstitution after alpha-beta-depleted transplantation in children. It was with unique molecular identifiers that the TCRbeta library was prepared. One entry per CDR3 protein, called by TCRdb with MiXCR from the PCR reads. The repertoire holds about 580,000 distinct CDR3 sequences, 25% to 30% seen once, with around 36% in the top ten. Sequenced here: PBMCs, sampled before TCRalphabeta/CD19-depleted stem cell transplant. The receptors originated from a boy younger than two with Wiskott-Aldrich syndrome, due to receive a stem cell transplant.

J is TRBJ2-7 and V is TRBV19; tentative D call: TRBD2 (5 bases). The V gene's germline CDR1 is LNHDA and CDR2 SQIVND (reference sequence). CDR3 length equals 14 residues. Trimming took 6 bases from V and 6 from J, leaving 18 bases between them. For the CDR3, the DNA is TGTGCCAGTAGGGAGGACGGATCTCGGGGCGAGCAGTACTTC. This encodes CASREDGSRGEQYF. Full variable domain (missing parts from reference TRBV19 and TRBJ2-7): DGGITQSPKYLFRKEGQNVTLSCEQNLNHDAMYWYRQDPGQGLRLIYYSQIVNDFQKGDIAEGYSVSREKKESFPLTVTSAQKNPTAFYLCASREDGSRGEQYFGPGTRLTVT.

This clonotype showed up just a few times. The CDR3 DNA sequence: TGTGCCAGCAGCTTGATCGGACTAGCGACTAATGAGCAGTTCTTC. This sequence encodes CASSLIGLATNEQFF. The chain combines TRBV5-5 with TRBJ2-1, with TRBD2 matching over 9 bases. The CDR3 runs 15 residues. With 1 base clipped from V and 7 bases from J, the junction kept 6 bases outside the gene matches. Per germline, CDR1 SGHKS and CDR2 YYEKEE (reference sequence).

The rearrangement uses TRBV10-3 and TRBJ2-7; D unclear. This CDR3 spans 15 amino acids. Per the germline V gene, CDR1 is ENHRY and CDR2 is SYGVKD. V gave up 8 bases and J gave up 0 bases, with 17 bases separating them. CDR3 region: CAIGRLLLSSYEQYF. The DNA for the CDR3 is TGTGCCATCGGCAGACTCTTACTAAGCTCCTACGAGCAGTACTTC.

This clonotype has just a few counts. The V and J genes are TRBV5-1 and TRBJ2-1, with D maybe TRBD2 (5 bases). V was shortened by 1 base and J by 2 bases, with 13 bases between the two germline ends. Germline V gene data show CDR1 as SGHRS and CDR2 as YFSETQ. The CDR3 runs to 16 residues. In DNA, the CDR3 is TGCGCCAGCAGCTTGATTAATCGGGGTACCTACAATGAGCAGTTCTTC. It encodes CASSLINRGTYNEQFF.

In this sample, this clonotype turned up once. The V and J genes are TRBV7-9 and TRBJ2-1; D uncertain. Trimming removed 6 bases from V and 7 bases from J, with 13 bases in between. This CDR3 has 13 amino acids. Germline V CDR1 and CDR2: SEHNR, FQNEAQ (reference sequence). The CDR3 loop reads CASRPDHLNEQFF. The CDR3 coding sequence is TGTGCCAGCAGGCCGGACCATTTAAATGAGCAGTTCTTC.

The CDR3 DNA sequence: TGTGCCAGCTCACACCGACAGGCTCGTGCTAGCACAGATACGCAGTATTTT. This encodes CASSHRQARASTDTQYF. This rearrangement joins TRBV18 to TRBJ2-3; D is possibly TRBD1 (6 bases). Germline CDR1 KGHSH, CDR2 LQKENI. The CDR3 is 17 residues long. V was pared by 4 bases and J by 0 bases, with 17 bases between.

This clonotype was counted a few times. This chain connects TRBV6-5 to TRBJ2-7; TRBD2 aligns across 8 bases. This CDR3 comprises 16 residues. V lost 2 bases and J lost 2; bases outside the gene matches: 8. Looked up from germline, CDR1 is MNHEY and CDR2 is SVGAGI. CDR3 residues: CASSYRRREVPYEQYF. The CDR3 DNA reads TGTGCCAGCAGTTACAGGCGGCGGGAGGTCCCCTACGAGCAGTACTTC.

This clonotype was seen more than once but under ten times. The chain recombines TRBV15 with TRBJ2-5; 8 bases line up with TRBD2. CDR3 size: 17 residues. CDR1 LNHNV and CDR2 YYDKDF come from the germline V gene (reference sequence). Germline trimming cut 0 bases from V and 7 bases from J; bases unmatched to any gene: 13. CDR3 protein: CATSRDPTGGRFGTQYF. The CDR3 DNA is TGTGCCACCAGCAGAGATCCAACGGGAGGGCGGTTTGGGACCCAGTACTTC.

This clonotype occurred a few times. V and J are TRBV20-1 and TRBJ2-7; 7 bases are shared with TRBD2. The CDR3 has 16 amino acids. CDR1 DFQATT and CDR2 SNEGSKA come from the germline V gene (reference sequence). Trimming cost V 4 bases and J 3 bases; bases outside gene matches: 15. The CDR3 DNA reads as TGCAGTGCTAAGATTTTCGTCGGACTAGGGCACTACGAGCAGTACTTC. Amino acids: CSAKIFVGLGHYEQYF.

In its sample, this clonotype was seen a few times. The chain joins TRBV6-2 or TRBV6-3 to TRBJ2-1; 9 bases agree with TRBD2. Germline V gene sequence: CDR1 MNHEY, CDR2 SVGEGT. J gave up 1 base and V 8 bases, and 6 bases lay outside the gene matches. This CDR3 region has 15 residues. This CDR3 is CASLRTSASYNEQFF. In DNA, the CDR3 is TGTGCCAGCCTAAGGACTAGCGCTTCCTACAATGAGCAGTTCTTC.

This clonotype was observed at least ten times. V gene TRBV28 combines with J gene TRBJ2-5, with 8 bases fitting TRBD1. CDR1 and CDR2 from the germline V gene are MDHEN and SYDVKM. This CDR3 comprises 15 residues. The trim removed 3 bases at V and 2 bases at J, leaving 5 bases unmatched. The CDR3: CASSFPGQGQETQYF. The DNA for the CDR3 is TGTGCCAGCAGTTTTCCCGGACAGGGTCAAGAGACCCAGTACTTC.

The rearrangement links TRBV29-1 to TRBJ2-3; D unclear. The V and J ends lost 0 bases and 4 bases respectively, with 5 bases between them. CDR1 and CDR2 (germline): SQVTM, ANQGSEA. CDR3 length equals 12 residues. CDR3 amino acids: CSVEEAADTQYF. The CDR3 DNA is TGCAGCGTTGAAGAAGCTGCAGATACGCAGTATTTT.

The V gene is TRBV10-2, the J gene TRBJ2-5, with 12 bases that match TRBD2. Germline-derived CDR1 and CDR2 are WSHSY and SAAADI. The CDR3 has 15 residues. Trimming removed 7 bases from V and 1 base from J; junction bases left unmatched: 4. The CDR3 DNA is TGCGCCAGCAAATGGACTAGCGGGGTCCAAGAGACCCAGTACTTC. Amino acids: CASKWTSGVQETQYF.

This sequence joins TRBV24-1 and TRBJ2-1; a possible D gene is TRBD2 (5 bases). Germline values: CDR1 KGHDR, CDR2 SFDVKD. The length of the CDR3 is 17 residues. Trimming cost V 3 bases and J 5 bases, with 19 bases left between them. The CDR3: CATSDLPLEAAHNEQFF. In nucleotides, the CDR3 is TGTGCCACCAGTGATCTACCACTAGAAGCAGCCCACAATGAGCAGTTCTTC.

V is TRBV4-1 and J is TRBJ2-5; TRBD2 matches at 7 bases. V shed 1 base, J shed 2 bases, and the junction held 7 bases outside the gene matches. CDR1 and CDR2 from the germline V gene are MGHRA and YSYEKL. The CDR3 has 16 amino acids. The CDR3 DNA is TGCGCCAGCAGCCAAGTAGGGCGCGGGGGACAAGAGACCCAGTACTTC. It encodes CASSQVGRGGQETQYF.

As regards this clonotype: The junction shows a germline mismatch at one end, possibly a read error. This chain joins TRBV12-3 or TRBV12-4 and TRBJ2-5; D not resolved. This CDR3 is 13 amino acids long. CDR3 loop: CASSPYRRETEYF. The CDR3 DNA is TGTGCCAGCAGTCCCTATAGGAGAGAGACCGAGTACTTC.

This clonotype came up a few times. CDR3 region: CASRVAEIRTDTQYF. The CDR3, as DNA: TGCGCCAGCAGGGTAGCGGAAATACGCACAGATACGCAGTATTTT. The gene calls are TRBV5-1 and TRBJ2-3, with D perhaps matching TRBD2 (6 bases). The CDR3 has 15 amino acids. CDR1 and CDR2 from the germline V gene are SGHRS and YFSETQ. Trimming stripped 5 bases from V and 1 base from J, with 14 bases between.

J is TRBJ1-4 and V is TRBV10-3; TRBD1 agrees at 10 bases. The trim removed 6 bases at V and 8 bases at J, leaving 3 bases unmatched. The CDR3 covers 13 residues. CDR1 and CDR2 from the germline V gene are ENHRY and SYGVKD. CDR3 DNA sequence: TGTGCCATCAGGGGGACAGGGGCAGAAAAACTGTTTTTT. It encodes CAIRGTGAEKLFF.

This clonotype was observed a handful of times. The chain joins TRBV18 to TRBJ2-7, with D tentatively TRBD2 (5 bases). The CDR3 is made up of 12 amino acids. Germline CDR1 and CDR2: KGHSH and LQKENI. Trimming left V 3 bases short and J 6 bases short, with 9 bases between. Written as DNA, the CDR3 is TGTGCCAGCTCACCCCGTAGCGTCGAGCAGTACTTC. This codes for CASSPRSVEQYF.

This clonotype was found a few times. The genes are TRBV27 and TRBJ2-2, with D perhaps TRBD2 (5 bases). Between the trimmed V and J ends, which lost 5 bases and 2 bases, there was a span of 9 bases. Germline CDR1 reads MNHEY; CDR2 reads SMNVEV (reference sequence). CDR3 size: 14 residues. CDR3 sequence: CASSRTFNTGELFF. CDR3 bases: TGTGCCAGCAGTCGGACTTTCAACACCGGGGAGCTGTTTTTT.

V gene TRBV19 combines with J gene TRBJ2-3; D is uncertain. The CDR3 consists of 14 residues. The V gene's germline CDR1 is LNHDA and CDR2 SQIVND (reference sequence). V was cut by 1 base and J by 0 bases, with 5 bases left in between. CDR3 amino acids: CASSIASSTDTQYF. The CDR3, as DNA: TGTGCCAGTAGTATAGCAAGCAGCACAGATACGCAGTATTTT.

This rearrangement joins TRBV2 to TRBJ2-3; a weak D match, TRBD2 (5 bases). CDR3 length equals 16 residues. Germline CDR1 and CDR2: SNHLY and FYNNEI. Trimming left V 3 bases short and J 4 bases short, with 17 bases between. The CDR3 is CASSDLQRKDADTQYF. For the CDR3, the DNA is TGTGCCAGCAGTGATCTCCAGCGGAAAGACGCAGATACGCAGTATTTT.

The genes are TRBV20-1 and TRBJ2-5; 8 bases are shared with TRBD1. This CDR3 comprises 14 residues. With V trimmed by 3 bases and J by 2 bases, 5 bases remained unmatched. Germline V gene lookup returns CDR1 DFQATT and CDR2 SNEGSKA (reference sequence). The CDR3 coding sequence is TGCAGTGCTAGCCCGGGACAGGTACAAGAGACCCAGTACTTC. This codes for CSASPGQVQETQYF.

The J gene is TRBJ2-7, the V gene TRBV7-6, with 8 bases fitting TRBD2. V dropped 1 base and J dropped 3; count of bases not matched to a gene: 11. The CDR3 totals 17 residues. Germline V gives CDR1 SGHVS, CDR2 FNYEAQ. The CDR3 sequence: CASSLGVAGGTVYEQYF. The CDR3 bases are TGTGCCAGCAGCTTAGGCGTGGCGGGAGGAACAGTCTACGAGCAGTACTTC.

This chain links TRBV7-8 with TRBJ2-3, with 7 bases lining up with TRBD1. The CDR3 extends over 16 amino acids. Unmatched junction bases numbered 4, after V lost 1 base and J lost 0 bases. Germline V gene lookup returns CDR1 SGHVS and CDR2 FQNEAQ. The CDR3 protein is CASSLEARGSTDTQYF. In DNA, the CDR3 is TGTGCCAGCAGCTTAGAAGCCAGGGGGAGCACAGATACGCAGTATTTT.

V is TRBV5-1 and J is TRBJ2-1, with D unclear. The length of the CDR3 is 14 residues. Germline assignment: CDR1 SGHRS and CDR2 YFSETQ. Trimming left V 5 bases short and J 5 bases short, with 14 bases between. Written as DNA, the CDR3 is TGCGCCAGCAGTGAAGCCGTCCTAGACAATGAGCAGTTCTTC. Residues: CASSEAVLDNEQFF.